This T cell receptor (beta chain) was identified in a study of monozygotic twins with inflammatory bowel disease (dated by TCRdb to between 2017 and 2020). Regarding the research as a whole: In total, roughly 30 monozygotic twin pairs made up the full study: 19 Danish pairs, all IBD-discordant, plus nine German pairs, of which four were IBD-concordant and five were IBD-discordant. The search for disease-associated traits relied mainly on comparing IBD patients with their genetically identical healthy co-twins within discordant pairs. Each individual had, on average, about 151 000 unique TCRalpha sequences and 181 000 unique TCRbeta sequences available for analysis.

From each donor, an approximately 2.5 ml peripheral blood sample was collected into PAXgene tubes and kept at -80 degrees C. Total RNA was isolated from whole blood with the PAXgene blood miRNA kit on an automated QIAcube, without T cell sorting. Deep TCRalpha and TCRbeta repertoire profiling with unique molecular barcoding was performed on peripheral blood of monozygotic twin pairs concordant or discordant for inflammatory bowel disease. Smoking habits were recorded for all twin pairs, with individuals classified as current, former or never smokers. Preparation of the library involved 5' RACE. Each TCR library was prepared from around 3,200 ng of total RNA. For each sample, cDNA synthesis with SMARTScribe reverse transcriptase was split into eight separate reactions. During cDNA synthesis, unique molecular identifiers containing a 6-nucleotide sample barcode were introduced by template switching. TCRalpha and TCRbeta cDNA was amplified in two nested PCRs of about 17 and 10 cycles, and bead purification was carried out after each PCR. Before amplification, the cDNA was treated with uracil DNA-glycosylase and purified using the QIAquick PCR purification kit. The second PCR was the step at which Illumina TruSeq-compatible adapters and sample-specific barcodes were added. Library quality and concentration were assessed using TapeStation and Qubit, and approximately 5 ng of each library was pooled. The pooled libraries were sequenced with 2 x 100 bp reads and custom sequencing primers on an Illumina HiSeq2500 single-index Rapid Run. The authors processed their data as follows. UMI-based consensus assembly with MiGEC version 1.2.6 was used to correct PCR and sequencing errors. MiXCR version 2.1.1 was used for V(D)J alignment, clonotype assembly and CDR3 extraction. Gene usage, clonotype sharing and MAIT/NKT TCR abundance were normalised by analysing the top 1000, 10 000 and 20 000 clonotypes per sample. After downsampling to 27 000 UMIs, diversity was calculated as the inverse Simpson index using the vegan R package. Paired Mann-Whitney U tests were applied to discordant twin pairs, and Benjamini-Hochberg correction was used for multiple testing. After reprocessing by TCRdb, each CDR3 protein sequence is one entry, and no DNA is given. TCRdb, not the authors, supplied the V and J calls. The sample's records list around 40,000 distinct CDR3 sequences. The ten largest clones add up to about 5% of the sample.

The CDR3 numbers 13 residues from cysteine through phenylalanine. The DNA is not on file. CDR1 and CDR2 were assigned from the germline V gene (reference sequence) as DFQATT and SNEGSKA. In the case of this clonotype: Its cognate antigen has yet to be identified.

What the study reported, not specific to this receptor: IBD patients shared fewer clonotypes with other individuals than healthy twins did, most markedly in patients showing signs of disease activity. Concordant and discordant twins showed no difference in repertoire similarity, possibly because of limited statistical power. No single strong signal or clonotype linked to IBD turned up in the results, so the idea that one exists was not supported. Distinction between different T cell subtypes could not be achieved in the analysis. Differing immunosuppressive treatments among patients may have added background noise and inter-individual variability to the repertoires. A decrease in TCRbeta repertoire diversity, as measured by inverse Simpson index, was observed in IBD patients compared with their healthy co-twins.

The sequenced material came from blood. This TCR was recovered from a human donor with ulcerative colitis or Crohn's disease, or a healthy co-twin of an affected twin (not recorded which). The chain was built from TRBV20-1 and TRBJ1-1; the D gene TCRdb calls, TRBD1, cannot be checked with no DNA. The CDR3 protein sequence reads: CSASTGGNTEAFF.